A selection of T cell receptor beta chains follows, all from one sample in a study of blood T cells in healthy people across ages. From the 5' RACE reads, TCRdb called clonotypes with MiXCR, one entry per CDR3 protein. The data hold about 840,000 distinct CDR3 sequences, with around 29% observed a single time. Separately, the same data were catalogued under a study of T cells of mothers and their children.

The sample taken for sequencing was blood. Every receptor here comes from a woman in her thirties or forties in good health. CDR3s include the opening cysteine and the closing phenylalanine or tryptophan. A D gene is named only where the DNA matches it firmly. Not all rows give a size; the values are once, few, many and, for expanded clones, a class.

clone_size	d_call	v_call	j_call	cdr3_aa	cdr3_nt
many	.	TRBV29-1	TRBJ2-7	CSVETNVTYEQYF	TGCAGCGTTGAAACCAATGTCACCTACGAGCAGTACTTC
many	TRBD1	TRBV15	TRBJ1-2	CATSGTGESRGYTF	TGTGCCACCAGCGGTACAGGGGAATCGCGTGGCTACACCTTC
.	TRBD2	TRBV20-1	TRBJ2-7	CSARTSGHEQYF	TGCAGTGCCAGGACTAGCGGACACGAGCAGTACTTC
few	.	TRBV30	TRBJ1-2	CAWSMGSRGYTF	TGTGCCTGGAGTATGGGATCGAGGGGCTACACCTTC
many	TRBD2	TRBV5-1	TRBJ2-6	CASSPGRVGNSGANVLTF	TGCGCCAGCAGCCCTGGGAGGGTCGGAAACTCTGGGGCCAACGTCCTGACTTTC
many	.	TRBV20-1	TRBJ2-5	CSARGRGRLWYQETQYF	TGCAGTGCTAGGGGGAGGGGGCGTCTCTGGTACCAAGAGACCCAGTACTTC
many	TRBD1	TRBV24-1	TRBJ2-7	CATSGGQGTLPYEQYF	TGTGCCACCAGTGGCGGACAGGGTACGTTGCCTTACGAGCAGTACTTC
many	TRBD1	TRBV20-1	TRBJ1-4	CSAVSGTGLINEKLFF	TGCAGTGCTGTCTCTGGGACAGGGCTAATAAATGAAAAACTGTTTTTT
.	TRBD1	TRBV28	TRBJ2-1	CASTPGDRVGEQFF	TGCGCCAGCACCCCCGGGGACAGGGTAGGTGAGCAGTTCTTC
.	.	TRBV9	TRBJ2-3	CASSPGVADTQYF	TGTGCCAGCAGCCCCGGGGTGGCAGATACGCAGTATTTT
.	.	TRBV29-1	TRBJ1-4	CSVDPGGWGEKLFF	TGCAGCGTTGACCCTGGGGGATGGGGTGAAAAACTGTTTTTT
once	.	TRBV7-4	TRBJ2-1	CASSLGFPNEQFF	TGTGCCAGCAGCTTAGGATTCCCCAATGAGCAGTTCTTC
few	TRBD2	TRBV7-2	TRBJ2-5	CASSRAGGGAQGTQYF	TGTGCCAGCAGCCGAGCTGGCGGGGGGGCGCAAGGGACCCAGTACTTC
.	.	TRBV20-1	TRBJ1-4	CSARGATEKLFF	TGCAGTGCTCGGGGGGCTACAGAAAAACTGTTTTTT
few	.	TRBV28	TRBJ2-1	CASSLASGQGSYNEQFF	TGTGCCAGCAGTTTAGCGTCTGGTCAGGGCTCCTACAATGAGCAGTTCTTC
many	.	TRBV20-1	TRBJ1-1	CSARDLREKNTEAFF	TGCAGTGCTAGAGATTTACGTGAGAAGAACACTGAAGCTTTCTTT
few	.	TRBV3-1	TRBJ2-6	CASSRAVGVSGANVLTF	TGTGCCAGCAGCCGGGCGGTCGGGGTCTCTGGGGCCAACGTCCTGACTTTC
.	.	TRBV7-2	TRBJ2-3	CASSLPRVSGTDTQYF	TGTGCCAGCAGCTTGCCCCGCGTCTCGGGCACAGATACGCAGTATTTT
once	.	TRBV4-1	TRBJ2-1	CAGSQDQDSRQQFF	TGCGCCGGCAGCCAAGATCAGGACTCCCGTCAGCAGTTCTTC
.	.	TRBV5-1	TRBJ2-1	CASSLGDLAVEQFF	TGCGCCAGCAGCTTGGGCGACTTAGCCGTTGAGCAGTTCTTC
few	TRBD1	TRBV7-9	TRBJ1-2	CASSPRTGETLYTF	TGTGCCAGCAGCCCACGGACAGGGGAAACCCTTTACACCTTC
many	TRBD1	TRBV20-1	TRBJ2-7	CSARGPRQGLTYEQYF	TGCAGTGCTAGAGGCCCCCGACAGGGGCTAACCTACGAGCAGTACTTC
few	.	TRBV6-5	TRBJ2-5	CASSMLGTQYF	TGTGCCAGCAGCATGCTAGGGACCCAGTACTTC
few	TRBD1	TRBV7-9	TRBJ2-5	CASSRGQGLYNEQYF	TGTGCCAGCAGCCGGGGACAGGGGTTGTACAATGAGCAGTACTTC
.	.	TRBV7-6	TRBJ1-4	CASSSGIPATNEKLFF	TGTGCCAGCAGCTCCGGGATCCCCGCAACTAATGAAAAACTGTTTTTT
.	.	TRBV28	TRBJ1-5	CANRTPQGTQPQHF	TGTGCCAACAGAACTCCGCAGGGTACCCAGCCCCAGCATTTT
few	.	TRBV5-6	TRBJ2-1	CASSPWAHPNERLVSEQFF	TGTGCCAGCAGCCCATGGGCTCACCCTAATGAGCGGCTGGTCAGTGAGCAGTTCTTC
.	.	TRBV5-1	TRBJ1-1	CASSRIELNTEAFF	TGCGCCAGCAGCAGGATAGAACTGAACACTGAAGCTTTCTTT
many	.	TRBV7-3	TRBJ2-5	CASSPGVEETQYF	TGTGCCAGCAGCCCCGGGGTTGAAGAGACCCAGTACTTC
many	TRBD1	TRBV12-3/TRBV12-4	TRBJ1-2	CASRRTGGYGYTF	TGTGCCAGCAGGAGGACAGGGGGCTATGGCTACACCTTC
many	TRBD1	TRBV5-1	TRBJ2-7	CASSFTGQGAVDEQYF	TGCGCCAGCAGCTTTACGGGACAGGGGGCTGTCGACGAGCAGTACTTC
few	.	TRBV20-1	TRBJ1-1	CSARVGGQHNTEAFF	TGCAGTGCTAGAGTTGGAGGACAGCACAACACTGAAGCTTTCTTT
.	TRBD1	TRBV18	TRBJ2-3	CASSPRGTGNTDTQYF	TGTGCCAGCTCACCGCGCGGGACAGGGAACACAGATACGCAGTATTTT
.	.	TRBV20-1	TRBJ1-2	CSANPPNTAPSANYGYTF	TGCAGTGCTAACCCGCCGAATACTGCCCCATCTGCTAACTATGGCTACACCTTC
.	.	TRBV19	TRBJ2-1	CASSIDSKSSYNEQFF	TGTGCCAGTAGTATCGACAGCAAAAGCTCCTACAATGAGCAGTTCTTC
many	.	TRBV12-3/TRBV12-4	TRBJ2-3	CASRHTGTDTQYF	TGTGCCAGCAGACATACGGGCACAGATACGCAGTATTTT
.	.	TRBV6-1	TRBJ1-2	CASSYGQAHGYTF	TGTGCCAGCAGTTATGGGCAGGCTCATGGCTACACCTTC
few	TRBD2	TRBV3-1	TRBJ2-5	CASSQDVAGGRETQYF	TGTGCCAGCAGCCAAGATGTAGCGGGGGGGCGGGAGACCCAGTACTTC
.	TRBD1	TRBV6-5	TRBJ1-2	CASRTGYYGYTF	TGTGCCAGCAGGACAGGGTACTATGGCTACACCTTC
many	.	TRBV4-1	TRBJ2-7	CASSQGQGPTEQYF	TGCGCCAGCAGCCAGGGTCAGGGACCCACCGAGCAGTACTTC
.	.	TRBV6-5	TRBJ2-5	CASSYRSRAETQYF	TGTGCCAGCAGTTACCGGTCTAGGGCGGAGACCCAGTACTTC
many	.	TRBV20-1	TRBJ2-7	CSARDSSSYEQYF	TGCAGTGCTAGAGATTCGAGCTCCTACGAGCAGTACTTC
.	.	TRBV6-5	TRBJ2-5	CASSYREQGETQYF	TGTGCCAGCAGTTATCGAGAACAGGGTGAGACCCAGTACTTC
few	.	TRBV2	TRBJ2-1	CASSRVGGAVNEQFF	TGTGCCAGCAGTCGTGTGGGGGGGGCCGTGAATGAGCAGTTCTTC
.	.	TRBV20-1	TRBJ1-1	CSARLQGVWAVNTEAFF	TGCAGTGCTAGACTCCAGGGTGTTTGGGCGGTGAACACTGAAGCTTTCTTT